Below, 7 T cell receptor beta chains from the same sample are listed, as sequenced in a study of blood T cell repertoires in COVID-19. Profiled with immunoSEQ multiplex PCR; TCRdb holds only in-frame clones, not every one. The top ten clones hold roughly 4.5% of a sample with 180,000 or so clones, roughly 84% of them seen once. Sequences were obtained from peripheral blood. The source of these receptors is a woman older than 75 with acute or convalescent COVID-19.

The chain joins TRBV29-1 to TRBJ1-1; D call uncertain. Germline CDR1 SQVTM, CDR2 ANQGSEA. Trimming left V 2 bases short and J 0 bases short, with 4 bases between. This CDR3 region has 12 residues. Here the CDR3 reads CSVEYMNTEAFF. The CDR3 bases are TGCAGCGTTGAATATATGAACACTGAAGCTTTCTTT.

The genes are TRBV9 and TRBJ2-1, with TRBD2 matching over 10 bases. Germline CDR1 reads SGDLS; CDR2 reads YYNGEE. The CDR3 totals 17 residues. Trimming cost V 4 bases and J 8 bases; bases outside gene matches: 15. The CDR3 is CASSTTLVASGSDEQFF. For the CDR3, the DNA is TGTGCCAGCAGCACCACGTTGGTGGCTAGCGGGAGTGATGAGCAGTTCTTC. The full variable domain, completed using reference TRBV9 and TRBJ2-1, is DSGVTQTPKHLITATGQRVTLRCSPRSGDLSVYWYQQSLDQGLQFLIQYYNGEERAKGNILERFSAQQFPDLHSELNLSSLELGDSALYFCASSTTLVASGSDEQFFGPGTRLTVL.

The CDR3 DNA reads TGTGCCAGCGGACAGGGACTAGCGGGGGGGCAGCGGCAGTATTTT. It codes for CASGQGLAGGQRQYF. The chain employs TRBV6-5 and TRBJ2-3; 16 bases align to TRBD2. CDR1 and CDR2 (germline): MNHEY, SVGAGI. Trimming cost V 8 bases and J 11 bases; bases outside gene matches: 10. The CDR3 covers 15 residues.

The CDR3 is CASSLVGGGPYEQFF. The DNA of the CDR3 is TGCGCCAGCAGCTTGGTTGGGGGAGGGCCTTATGAGCAGTTCTTC. This chain connects TRBV5-1 to TRBJ2-1, with 7 bases aligning to TRBD2. CDR1 and CDR2 (germline): SGHRS, YFSETQ. This CDR3 has 15 amino acids. V trimming: 0 bases; J trimming: 8 bases; junction bases outside the gene matches: 8.

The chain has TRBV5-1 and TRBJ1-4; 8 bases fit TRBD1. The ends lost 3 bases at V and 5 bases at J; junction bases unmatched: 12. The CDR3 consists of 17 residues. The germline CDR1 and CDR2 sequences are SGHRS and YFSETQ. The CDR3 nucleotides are TGCGCCAGCAGCTCAAACCCGCCCGGGACAGGCAATGAAAAACTGTTTTTT. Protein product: CASSSNPPGTGNEKLFF.

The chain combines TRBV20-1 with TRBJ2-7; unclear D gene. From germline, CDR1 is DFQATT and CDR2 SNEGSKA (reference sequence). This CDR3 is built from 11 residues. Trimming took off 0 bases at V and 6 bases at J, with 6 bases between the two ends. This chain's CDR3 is CSARDLGEQYF. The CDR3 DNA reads TGCAGTGCTAGAGATCTAGGCGAGCAGTACTTC.

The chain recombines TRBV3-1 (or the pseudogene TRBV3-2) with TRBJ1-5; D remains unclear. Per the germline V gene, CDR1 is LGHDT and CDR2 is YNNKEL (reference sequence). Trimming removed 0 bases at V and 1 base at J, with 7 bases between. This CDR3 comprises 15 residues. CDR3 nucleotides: TGTGCCAGCAGCCAAGAATTTCCGAGCAATCAGCCCCAGCATTTT. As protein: CASSQEFPSNQPQHF.